The TCR beta chain described here comes from a study of graft-versus-host responses after intestinal transplantation. V was clipped by 1 base and J by 10 bases, with 7 bases between them. Germline CDR1 reads SEHNR; CDR2 reads FQNEAQ (reference sequence). The CDR3 consists of 12 residues. General study points: There were GvH clones found in recipient marrow, and some of them appeared first in ileum or blood.

In the case of this clone: Antigen: not known.

Produced via immunoSEQ multiplex PCR; TCRdb's table is partial and in-frame only. The table has approximately 130,000 clones, around nine tenths seen once. The origin of this receptor is a human donor who received an intestinal transplant. The specimen comprised unstimulated CD4+ T cells sorted from spleen or lymph node cells, sampled before intestinal transplant. The chain carries TRBV7-9 and TRBJ2-2; tentative D call: TRBD1 (5 bases). CDR3 nucleotides: TGTGCCAGCAGCTTAGTAGGGGCGGAGCTGTTTTTT. Its translation is CASSLVGAELFF.